These T cell receptor beta chains were read from a single sample in a study of T-cell reconstitution after alpha-beta-depleted transplantation in children. TCRdb itself ran the PCR reads through MiXCR, one entry per CDR3 protein. The sample consists of almost 500,000 distinct CDR3 sequences, more than 9% of them appearing once. The specimen comprised PBMCs, sampled before TCRalphabeta/CD19-depleted stem cell transplant. Every receptor here comes from a child aged 2-15 years with inherited bone marrow failure, due to receive a stem cell transplant. CDR3s include the opening cysteine and the closing phenylalanine or tryptophan. A D gene is named only where the DNA matches it firmly. Some rows have no size entry. The others give once, few or many, or a class for an expanded clone.

CSARRGGPRQYF	TGCAGTGCTAGACGAGGGGGCCCCCGGCAGTACTTC	few	TRBD1	TRBV20-1	TRBJ2-7
CASSQDRRAPYEQYF	TGCGCCAGCAGCCAAGATCGACGAGCACCCTACGAGCAGTACTTC	many	.	TRBV4-3	TRBJ2-7
CASSNQRDSYNEQFF	TGTGCCAGCAGCAACCAGCGGGACTCCTACAATGAGCAGTTCTTC	many	TRBD2	TRBV6-2/TRBV6-3	TRBJ2-1
CASSVDSMSDTQYF	TGTGCCAGCAGCGTGGACAGTATGTCGGATACGCAGTATTTT	many	.	TRBV11-2	TRBJ2-3
CASSTAGQYSNQPQHF	TGTGCCAGCAGTACCGCGGGGCAGTATAGCAATCAGCCCCAGCATTTT	many	.	TRBV12-3/TRBV12-4	TRBJ1-5
CAWSSGGGYTF	TGTGCCTGGAGCTCTGGTGGAGGCTACACCTTC	.	.	TRBV30	TRBJ1-2
CASSLTPDWNSYEQYF	TGTGCCAGCAGCCTTACCCCAGACTGGAACTCCTACGAGCAGTACTTC	many	.	TRBV6-2/TRBV6-3	TRBJ2-7
CASSQDGGEYGYTF	TGCGCCAGCAGCCAAGACGGGGGAGAGTATGGCTACACCTTC	many	.	TRBV4-3	TRBJ1-2
CSVGGYTF	TGCAGCGTTGGTGGCTACACCTTC	many	.	TRBV29-1	TRBJ1-2
CSASPSTNTGELFF	TGCAGTGCTAGTCCTAGTACGAACACCGGGGAGCTGTTTTTT	.	.	TRBV20-1	TRBJ2-2
CASSLGTGVGYEQYF	TGTGCCAGCAGTTTAGGGACCGGGGTTGGGTACGAGCAGTACTTC	many	.	TRBV27	TRBJ2-7
CASGLVRTEAFF	TGTGCCAGCGGGCTTGTTCGCACTGAAGCTTTCTTT	many	.	TRBV27	TRBJ1-1
CAISEQGGGAFF	TGTGCCATCAGCGAACAGGGGGGGGGAGCTTTCTTT	many	TRBD1	TRBV10-3	TRBJ1-1